This is a list of T cell receptor beta chains from one sample in a study of T cells in Graves' hyperthyroidism and ophthalmopathy. Using its own MiXCR run on the multiplex PCR reads, TCRdb lists one record per CDR3 protein. The sample includes a few hundred thousand distinct CDR3 sequences, approximately 14% of them seen just once. Sequencing input: blood. Receptor source: a woman in her 30s with Graves' ophthalmopathy. Both conserved end residues are part of each CDR3. A D gene is named only where the DNA matches it firmly. Some rows mark clone size as missing; the rest say once, few, many or name a class of expanded clone.

j_call: TRBJ2-3; v_call: TRBV2; d_call: NA; clone_size: many; cdr3_nt: TGTGCCAGCAGGGGACTCCCTAGCACAGATACGCAGTATTTT; cdr3_aa: CASRGLPSTDTQYF
j_call: TRBJ2-7; v_call: TRBV20-1; d_call: NA; clone_size: NA; cdr3_nt: TGCAGTGCAAGGAGTGATGGCTCCTGCGAGCAGTACTTC; cdr3_aa: CSARSDGSCEQYF
j_call: TRBJ1-5; v_call: TRBV12-5; d_call: TRBD1; clone_size: few; cdr3_nt: TGTGCTAGTGGTTTGGTACTGGGTGGGACAGGGGTCAATCAGCCCCAGCATTTT; cdr3_aa: CASGLVLGGTGVNQPQHF
j_call: TRBJ1-5; v_call: TRBV7-9; d_call: NA; clone_size: NA; cdr3_nt: TGTGCCAGCAGCTTAGGAACAGGCTCCCGCCAGCCCCAGCATTTT; cdr3_aa: CASSLGTGSRQPQHF
j_call: TRBJ2-5; v_call: TRBV5-1; d_call: NA; clone_size: many; cdr3_nt: TGCGCCAGCAGTGGAGGGAGTGGAGAGACCCAGTACTTC; cdr3_aa: CASSGGSGETQYF
j_call: TRBJ1-2; v_call: TRBV7-2; d_call: TRBD1; clone_size: few; cdr3_nt: TGTGCCAGCAGCCCTAAGACAGGGGGCGAGGGCGACTATGGCTACACCTTC; cdr3_aa: CASSPKTGGEGDYGYTF
j_call: TRBJ1-5; v_call: TRBV11-2; d_call: NA; clone_size: NA; cdr3_nt: TGTGCCAGCAGCTTTTCCGGGGGCCAGGCGGGCAATCAGCCCCAGCATTTT; cdr3_aa: CASSFSGGQAGNQPQHF
j_call: TRBJ2-5; v_call: TRBV30; d_call: TRBD1; clone_size: many; cdr3_nt: TGTGCCTACTACAGGGGGTTCTCTCGGGAGACCCAGTACTTC; cdr3_aa: CAYYRGFSRETQYF
j_call: TRBJ1-5; v_call: TRBV12-3/TRBV12-4; d_call: NA; clone_size: many; cdr3_nt: TGTGCCAGCAGTTTAAGCCAGGGGCGAAATCAGCCCCAGCATTTT; cdr3_aa: CASSLSQGRNQPQHF
j_call: TRBJ2-3; v_call: TRBV7-2; d_call: TRBD2; clone_size: many; cdr3_nt: TGTGCCAGCAGCTTTCCTAGCGGGGGGGCCCGGACAGATACGCAGTATTTT; cdr3_aa: CASSFPSGGARTDTQYF
j_call: TRBJ1-4; v_call: TRBV6-1; d_call: TRBD1; clone_size: few; cdr3_nt: TGTGCCAGCACCCTTAGGATCGGGAGGCAGGGGGAATCTAATGAAAAACTGTTTTTT; cdr3_aa: CASTLRIGRQGESNEKLFF
j_call: TRBJ2-3; v_call: TRBV18; d_call: TRBD2; clone_size: many; cdr3_nt: TGTGCCAGCTCACCACGGGCGGGGGGCACAGATACGCAGTATTTT; cdr3_aa: CASSPRAGGTDTQYF
j_call: TRBJ2-7; v_call: TRBV3-1; d_call: TRBD1; clone_size: many; cdr3_nt: TGTGCCAGCAGCCTCGCGGCGACAGGGGGTTCGGACGAGCAGTACTTC; cdr3_aa: CASSLAATGGSDEQYF
j_call: TRBJ2-7; v_call: TRBV7-9; d_call: NA; clone_size: many; cdr3_nt: TGTGCCAGCAGCCAAGGGACTGTGGTGGGCCCTTCCTACGAGCAGTACTTC; cdr3_aa: CASSQGTVVGPSYEQYF
j_call: TRBJ2-4; v_call: TRBV5-5; d_call: NA; clone_size: few; cdr3_nt: TGTGCCAGCAGCTTACAGGTCGGGGTGGGTGGGGACATTCAGTACTTC; cdr3_aa: CASSLQVGVGGDIQYF
j_call: TRBJ2-1; v_call: TRBV20-1; d_call: TRBD2; clone_size: once; cdr3_nt: TGCAGTGGAGGAGAGCGGGGCACCTACAATGAGCAGTTCTTC; cdr3_aa: CSGGERGTYNEQFF
j_call: TRBJ1-3; v_call: TRBV18; d_call: NA; clone_size: few; cdr3_nt: TGTGCCAGCTCAAAGTCAGACGGAAACGCCATATATTTT; cdr3_aa: CASSKSDGNAIYF
j_call: TRBJ1-6; v_call: TRBV5-6; d_call: NA; clone_size: few; cdr3_nt: TGTACCAGCAGCTTGGGGGAACGTAATTCACCCCTCCACTTT; cdr3_aa: CTSSLGERNSPLHF
j_call: TRBJ1-4; v_call: TRBV11-2; d_call: NA; clone_size: many; cdr3_nt: TGTGCCAGCAGCCCTTGGGGGAATGAAAAACTGTTTTTT; cdr3_aa: CASSPWGNEKLFF
j_call: TRBJ1-1; v_call: TRBV2; d_call: NA; clone_size: many; cdr3_nt: TGTGCCAGTCGAGGTTACTCCGGGCGCAACACTGAAGCTTTCTTT; cdr3_aa: CASRGYSGRNTEAFF
j_call: TRBJ2-3; v_call: TRBV7-9; d_call: NA; clone_size: many; cdr3_nt: TGTGCCAGCAGCTTGTACAGGGATAGCACAGATACGCAGTATTTT; cdr3_aa: CASSLYRDSTDTQYF
j_call: TRBJ1-1; v_call: TRBV15; d_call: NA; clone_size: few; cdr3_nt: TGTGCCACCAGCAGAGATTTGATCGTACAGAAGAACACTGAAGCTTTCTTT; cdr3_aa: CATSRDLIVQKNTEAFF
j_call: TRBJ1-5; v_call: TRBV19; d_call: NA; clone_size: NA; cdr3_nt: TGTGCCAGTAGTATCGACCTAAATCCCAATCAGCCCCAGCATTTT; cdr3_aa: CASSIDLNPNQPQHF
j_call: TRBJ2-3; v_call: TRBV20-1; d_call: NA; clone_size: NA; cdr3_nt: TGCAGTGCTAGATCCGCCGGGACTAGCACAGATACGCAGTATTTT; cdr3_aa: CSARSAGTSTDTQYF
j_call: TRBJ2-7; v_call: TRBV12-3/TRBV12-4; d_call: TRBD2; clone_size: NA; cdr3_nt: TGTGCCAGCAGCCCGGGACTAGCGGATGAGCAGTACTTC; cdr3_aa: CASSPGLADEQYF
j_call: TRBJ2-3; v_call: TRBV28; d_call: TRBD2; clone_size: once; cdr3_nt: TGTGCCAGCAGTCCCAGGACCTGGACTAGCGGGGGGGGAGATACGCAGTATTTT; cdr3_aa: CASSPRTWTSGGGDTQYF
j_call: TRBJ2-3; v_call: TRBV4-2; d_call: NA; clone_size: many; cdr3_nt: TGTGCCAGCAGCCAAGAGGGGTCGGGTGATGCCACAGATACGCAGTATTTT; cdr3_aa: CASSQEGSGDATDTQYF
j_call: TRBJ1-1; v_call: TRBV27; d_call: NA; clone_size: many; cdr3_nt: TGTGCCAGCAGTCAGGGGCCTGTCACTGAAGCTTTCTTT; cdr3_aa: CASSQGPVTEAFF
j_call: TRBJ1-2; v_call: TRBV4-1; d_call: NA; clone_size: NA; cdr3_nt: TGCGCCAGCAGCCAAGATAATTTCGGGGGTGGCTACACCTTC; cdr3_aa: CASSQDNFGGGYTF
j_call: TRBJ2-7; v_call: TRBV6-6; d_call: NA; clone_size: many; cdr3_nt: TGTGCCAGCAGTTCGGGGGGCCCGACCTTGCTCTCCTACGAGCAGTACTTC; cdr3_aa: CASSSGGPTLLSYEQYF
j_call: TRBJ2-1; v_call: TRBV12-3/TRBV12-4; d_call: NA; clone_size: many; cdr3_nt: TGTGCCAGCAGTTTAGGCCTCCTTAGCGGCAATGAGCAGTTCTTC; cdr3_aa: CASSLGLLSGNEQFF
j_call: TRBJ2-1; v_call: TRBV3-1; d_call: NA; clone_size: few; cdr3_nt: TGTGCCAGCAGCCCCATATATTACAATGAGCAGTTCTTC; cdr3_aa: CASSPIYYNEQFF
j_call: TRBJ2-7; v_call: TRBV7-2; d_call: NA; clone_size: many; cdr3_nt: TGTGCCAGCAGCTTAGGGTGGGGGATATCCTACGAGCAGTACTTC; cdr3_aa: CASSLGWGISYEQYF
j_call: TRBJ2-3; v_call: TRBV10-3; d_call: TRBD2; clone_size: few; cdr3_nt: TGTGCCATCAGTGGCGGGGGGACCCTCACAGATACGCAGTATTTT; cdr3_aa: CAISGGGTLTDTQYF
j_call: TRBJ2-3; v_call: TRBV7-6; d_call: NA; clone_size: many; cdr3_nt: TGTGCCAGCGCCCGGGCGAGCACAGATACGCAGTATTTT; cdr3_aa: CASARASTDTQYF
j_call: TRBJ2-7; v_call: TRBV10-3; d_call: TRBD2; clone_size: many; cdr3_nt: TGTGCCATCAGTGAGGGGGGGGACGAGCAGTACTTC; cdr3_aa: CAISEGGDEQYF
j_call: TRBJ1-2; v_call: TRBV12-3/TRBV12-4; d_call: NA; clone_size: many; cdr3_nt: TGTGCCAGCAGTGTCGACAGCCGGGGCTACACCTTC; cdr3_aa: CASSVDSRGYTF
j_call: TRBJ1-5; v_call: TRBV12-3/TRBV12-4; d_call: NA; clone_size: many; cdr3_nt: TGTGCCAGCAGTTTGGGGGCCGGTGGAATCGGTAATCAGCCCCAGCATTTT; cdr3_aa: CASSLGAGGIGNQPQHF
j_call: TRBJ1-1; v_call: TRBV29-1; d_call: NA; clone_size: many; cdr3_nt: TGCAGCGTTGAAGGGCGGATGAACACTGAAGCTTTCTTT; cdr3_aa: CSVEGRMNTEAFF
j_call: TRBJ2-3; v_call: TRBV7-3; d_call: NA; clone_size: many; cdr3_nt: TGTGCCAGCAGTCAAGGACTAGGGGGTGGTCTTTACACAGATACGCAGTATTTT; cdr3_aa: CASSQGLGGGLYTDTQYF
j_call: TRBJ2-5; v_call: TRBV7-8; d_call: NA; clone_size: many; cdr3_nt: TGTGCCAGCAGCAATACAGGGAGTCAAGAGACCCAGTACTTC; cdr3_aa: CASSNTGSQETQYF
j_call: TRBJ1-1; v_call: TRBV27; d_call: NA; clone_size: few; cdr3_nt: TGTGCCAGCAGCCCCGGAGCTTTCTTT; cdr3_aa: CASSPGAFF
j_call: TRBJ2-2; v_call: TRBV20-1; d_call: TRBD2; clone_size: many; cdr3_nt: TGCAGTGCTAGAGAGCCCCTAGCGGGGGGCTCGAACACCGGGGAGCTGTTTTTT; cdr3_aa: CSAREPLAGGSNTGELFF
j_call: TRBJ2-2; v_call: TRBV2; d_call: NA; clone_size: many; cdr3_nt: TGTGCCAGCAGCCAGACGTACGGGGCCCTAACGAACACCGGGGAGCTGTTTTTT; cdr3_aa: CASSQTYGALTNTGELFF
j_call: TRBJ1-5; v_call: TRBV7-2; d_call: NA; clone_size: NA; cdr3_nt: TGTGCCAGCAGCCGGCGGGGGCAGCCTAATCAGCCCCAGCATTTT; cdr3_aa: CASSRRGQPNQPQHF
j_call: TRBJ2-7; v_call: TRBV11-2; d_call: NA; clone_size: many; cdr3_nt: TGTGCCAGCAGCACGGTACAGGGAAACGAGCAGTACTTC; cdr3_aa: CASSTVQGNEQYF
j_call: TRBJ2-2; v_call: TRBV6-1; d_call: NA; clone_size: many; cdr3_nt: TGTGCCAGCAGAGCCGGGAGATTGCTGTTTTTT; cdr3_aa: CASRAGRLLFF
j_call: TRBJ1-2; v_call: TRBV6-2/TRBV6-3; d_call: NA; clone_size: many; cdr3_nt: TGTGCCAGCAGTTACTCCGTCCTTCCGGGCTACACCTTC; cdr3_aa: CASSYSVLPGYTF
j_call: TRBJ1-4; v_call: TRBV4-1; d_call: NA; clone_size: many; cdr3_nt: TGCGCCAGCAGCCAAGAGGGAAGAGGGACTCTGTCTGAAAAACTGTTTTTT; cdr3_aa: CASSQEGRGTLSEKLFF
j_call: TRBJ2-2; v_call: TRBV5-1; d_call: NA; clone_size: many; cdr3_nt: TGCGCCAGCAGCAACCGGGAGATAACGACCGGGGAGCTGTTTTTT; cdr3_aa: CASSNREITTGELFF
j_call: TRBJ2-6; v_call: TRBV5-6; d_call: TRBD1; clone_size: NA; cdr3_nt: TGTGCCAGCAGCTACGGACAGGGAAAAGGGCCTGGGGCCAACGTCCTGACTTTC; cdr3_aa: CASSYGQGKGPGANVLTF
j_call: TRBJ1-6; v_call: TRBV9; d_call: NA; clone_size: NA; cdr3_nt: TGTGCCAGCAGCGCCAGGGACGGACGATATAATTCACCCCTCCACTTT; cdr3_aa: CASSARDGRYNSPLHF
j_call: TRBJ2-1; v_call: TRBV24-1; d_call: TRBD1; clone_size: NA; cdr3_nt: TGTGCCACCAGTGTGACAGGGGACGATGAGCAGTTCTTC; cdr3_aa: CATSVTGDDEQFF